Sequencing of this TCR beta chain was carried out in a study of CD8 T cells in Susac syndrome. V gave up 1 base and J gave up 6 bases; unmatched junction bases: 8. The CDR3 sequence is 16 residues long. Per germline, CDR1 LGHNA and CDR2 YSLEER. RNA amounts of 0.5 to 1 ug underwent reverse transcription with random hexamers. TCRdb re-called the immunoSEQ multiplex PCR reads with MiXCR, one entry per CDR3 protein. The sample includes about 140,000 distinct CDR3 sequences, more than 85% of them seen just once. The origin of this receptor is a human donor with Susac syndrome. The sample taken for sequencing was CD4+ T cells from PBMCs. The chain uses TRBV4-3 and TRBJ2-1, with 8 nucleotides matching TRBD2. In DNA form, the CDR3 reads TGCGCCAGCAGCCAAGTGTCCGGGAGGGCCGGCAATGAGCAGTTCTTC. Translated: CASSQVSGRAGNEQFF.